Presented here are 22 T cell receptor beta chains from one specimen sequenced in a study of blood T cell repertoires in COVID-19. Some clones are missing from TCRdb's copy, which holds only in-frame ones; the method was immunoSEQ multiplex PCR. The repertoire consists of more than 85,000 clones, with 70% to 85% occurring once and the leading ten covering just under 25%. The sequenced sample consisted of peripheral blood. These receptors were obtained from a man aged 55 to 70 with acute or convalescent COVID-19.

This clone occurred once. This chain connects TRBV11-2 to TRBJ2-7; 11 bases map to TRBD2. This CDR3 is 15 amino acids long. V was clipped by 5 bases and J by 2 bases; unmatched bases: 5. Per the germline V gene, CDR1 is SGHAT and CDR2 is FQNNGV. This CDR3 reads CASSVRLAGTYEQYF. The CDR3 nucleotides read TGTGCCAGCAGCGTCCGACTAGCGGGGACCTACGAGCAGTACTTC.

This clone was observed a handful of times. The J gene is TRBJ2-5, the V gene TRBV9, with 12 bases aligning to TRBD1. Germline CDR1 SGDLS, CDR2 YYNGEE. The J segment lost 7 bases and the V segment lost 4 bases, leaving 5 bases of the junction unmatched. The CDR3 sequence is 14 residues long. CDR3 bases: TGTGCCAGCAGCCAGGGACAGGGGGCAGGGACCCAGTACTTC. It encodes CASSQGQGAGTQYF.

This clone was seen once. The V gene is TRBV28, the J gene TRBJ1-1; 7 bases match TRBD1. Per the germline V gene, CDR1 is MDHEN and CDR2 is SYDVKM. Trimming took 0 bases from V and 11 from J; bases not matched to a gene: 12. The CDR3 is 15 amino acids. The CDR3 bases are TGTGCCAGCAGTTTATGGTCCAACAGGGGCGGGGATGCTTTCTTT. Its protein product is CASSLWSNRGGDAFF.

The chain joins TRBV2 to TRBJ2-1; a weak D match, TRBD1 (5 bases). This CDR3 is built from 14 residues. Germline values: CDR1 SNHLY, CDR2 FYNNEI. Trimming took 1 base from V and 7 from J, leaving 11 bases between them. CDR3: CASSEVRQINEQFF. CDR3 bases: TGTGCCAGCAGTGAAGTTCGACAGATAAATGAGCAGTTCTTC.

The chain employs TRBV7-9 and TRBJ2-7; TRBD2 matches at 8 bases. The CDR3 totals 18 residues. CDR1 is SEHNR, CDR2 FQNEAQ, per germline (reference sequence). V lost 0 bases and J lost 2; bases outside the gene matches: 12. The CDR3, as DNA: TGTGCCAGCAGCTTAGCTCGTGCGGCGGGGGGCACGACCTACGAGCAGTACGTC. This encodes CASSLARAAGGTTYEQYV.

The CDR3, as DNA: TGTGCCAGCAGTGAAGAGGTGGGACAGGGCCATCAGCCCCAGCATTTT. This gives the protein CASSEEVGQGHQPQHF. The chain joins TRBV6-1 to TRBJ1-5; 9 bases are shared with TRBD1. Germline V gene lookup returns CDR1 MNHNS and CDR2 SASEGT. The CDR3 runs 16 residues. J lost 5 bases, V lost 1 base, and 6 bases had no gene match.

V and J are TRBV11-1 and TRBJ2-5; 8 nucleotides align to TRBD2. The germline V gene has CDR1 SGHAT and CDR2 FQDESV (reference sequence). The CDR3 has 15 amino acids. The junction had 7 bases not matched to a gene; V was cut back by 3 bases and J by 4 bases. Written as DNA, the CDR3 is TGTGCCAGCAGCTTCTTAGCGGGGTATGGAGAGACCCAGTACTTC. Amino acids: CASSFLAGYGETQYF.

CDR3 loop: CASSGTGGSQPQHF. In DNA form, the CDR3 reads TGTGCCAGCAGTGGAACAGGGGGAAGTCAGCCCCAGCATTTT. The chain carries TRBV2 and TRBJ1-5; TRBD1 matches 8 bases. The CDR3 is made up of 14 amino acids. Trimming cost V 4 bases and J 6 bases; bases outside gene matches: 5. Germline V gene lookup returns CDR1 SNHLY and CDR2 FYNNEI.

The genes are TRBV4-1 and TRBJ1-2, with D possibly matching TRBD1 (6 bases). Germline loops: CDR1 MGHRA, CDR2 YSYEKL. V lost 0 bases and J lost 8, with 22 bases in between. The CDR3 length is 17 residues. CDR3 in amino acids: CASSQDPGRDRPKGYTF. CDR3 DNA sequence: TGCGCCAGCAGCCAAGACCCGGGGAGAGACAGGCCCAAGGGCTACACCTTC.

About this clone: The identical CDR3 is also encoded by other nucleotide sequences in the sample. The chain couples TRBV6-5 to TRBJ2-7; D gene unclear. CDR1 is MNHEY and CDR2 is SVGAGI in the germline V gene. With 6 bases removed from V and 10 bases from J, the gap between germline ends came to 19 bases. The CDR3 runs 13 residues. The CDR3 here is CASRRPQALEQYF. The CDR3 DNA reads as TGTGCCAGCAGACGGCCCCAGGCGCTCGAACAGTACTTC.

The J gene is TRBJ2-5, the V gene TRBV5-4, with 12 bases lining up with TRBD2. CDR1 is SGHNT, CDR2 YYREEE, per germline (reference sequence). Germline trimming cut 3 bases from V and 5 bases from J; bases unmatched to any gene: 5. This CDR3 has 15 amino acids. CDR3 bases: TGTGCCAGCAGCTCTAGCGGGGGGGCCCGGGAGACCCAGTACTTC. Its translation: CASSSSGGARETQYF.

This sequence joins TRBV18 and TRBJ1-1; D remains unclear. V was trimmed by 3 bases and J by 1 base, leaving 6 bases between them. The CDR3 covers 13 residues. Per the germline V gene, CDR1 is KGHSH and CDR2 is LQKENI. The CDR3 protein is CASSPEGNTEAFF. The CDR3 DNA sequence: TGTGCCAGCTCACCTGAGGGGAACACTGAAGCTTTCTTT.

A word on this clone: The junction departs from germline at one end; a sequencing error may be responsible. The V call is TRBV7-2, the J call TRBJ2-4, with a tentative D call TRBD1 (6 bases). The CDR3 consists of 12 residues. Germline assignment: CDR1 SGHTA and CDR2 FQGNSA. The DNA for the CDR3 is TGTGCCAGCAGCTTATTTGGCGGACAGCAGAACTTC. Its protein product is CASSLFGGQQNF.

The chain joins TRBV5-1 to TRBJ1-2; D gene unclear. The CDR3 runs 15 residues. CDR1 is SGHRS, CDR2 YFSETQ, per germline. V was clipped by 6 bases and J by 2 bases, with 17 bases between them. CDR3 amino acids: CASKRSDTSNYGYTF. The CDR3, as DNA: TGCGCCAGCAAAAGATCAGACACGTCAAACTATGGCTACACCTTC.

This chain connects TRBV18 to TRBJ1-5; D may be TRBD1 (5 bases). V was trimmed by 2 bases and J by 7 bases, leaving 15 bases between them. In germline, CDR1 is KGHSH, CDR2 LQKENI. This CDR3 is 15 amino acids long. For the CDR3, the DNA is TGTGCCAGCTCACCATTGGAGGGGATCGGCCAGCCCCAGCATTTT. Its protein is CASSPLEGIGQPQHF.

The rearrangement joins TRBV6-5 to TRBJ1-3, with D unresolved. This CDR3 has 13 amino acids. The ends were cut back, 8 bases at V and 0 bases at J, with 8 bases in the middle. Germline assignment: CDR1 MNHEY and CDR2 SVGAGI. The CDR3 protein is CASFVSSGNTIYF. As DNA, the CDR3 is TGTGCCAGCTTCGTGAGCTCTGGAAACACCATATATTTT.

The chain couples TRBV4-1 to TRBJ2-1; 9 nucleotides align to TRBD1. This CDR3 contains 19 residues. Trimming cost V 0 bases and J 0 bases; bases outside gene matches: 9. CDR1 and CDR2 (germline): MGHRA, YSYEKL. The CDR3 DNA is TGCGCCAGCAGCCAAGACCGGGACAGGGTGGCCCCCTCCTACAATGAGCAGTTCTTC. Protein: CASSQDRDRVAPSYNEQFF.

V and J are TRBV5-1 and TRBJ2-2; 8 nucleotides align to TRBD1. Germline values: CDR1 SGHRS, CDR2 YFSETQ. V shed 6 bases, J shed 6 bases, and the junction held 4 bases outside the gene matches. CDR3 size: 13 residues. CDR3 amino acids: CASTQQGAGELFF. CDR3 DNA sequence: TGCGCCAGCACTCAACAGGGGGCCGGGGAGCTGTTTTTT.

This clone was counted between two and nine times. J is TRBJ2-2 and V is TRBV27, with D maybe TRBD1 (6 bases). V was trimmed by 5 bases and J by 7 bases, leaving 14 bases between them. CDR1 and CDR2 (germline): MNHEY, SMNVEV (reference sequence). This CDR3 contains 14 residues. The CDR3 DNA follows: TGTGCCAGCAGTCGACTACAGGGCGGCGGGGAGCTGTTTTTT. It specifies CASSRLQGGGELFF.

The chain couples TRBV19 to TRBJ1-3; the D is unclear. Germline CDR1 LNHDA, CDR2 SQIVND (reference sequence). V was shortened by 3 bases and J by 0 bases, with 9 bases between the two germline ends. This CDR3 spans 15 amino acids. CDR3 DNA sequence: TGTGCCAGTAGTATCGTTGCGATCTCTGGAAACACCATATATTTT. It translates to CASSIVAISGNTIYF.

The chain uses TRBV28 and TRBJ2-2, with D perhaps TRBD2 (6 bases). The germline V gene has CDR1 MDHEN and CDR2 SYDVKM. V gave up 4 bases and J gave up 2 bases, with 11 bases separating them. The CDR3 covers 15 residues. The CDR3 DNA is TGTGCCAGCAGTTATCGGGAGATTAACACCGGGGAGCTGTTTTTT. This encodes CASSYREINTGELFF.

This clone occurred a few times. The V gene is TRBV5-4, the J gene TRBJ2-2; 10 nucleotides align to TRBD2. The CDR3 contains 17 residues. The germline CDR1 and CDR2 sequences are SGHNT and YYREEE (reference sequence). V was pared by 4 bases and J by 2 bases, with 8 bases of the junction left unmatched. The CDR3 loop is CASSRTTSGTNTGELFF. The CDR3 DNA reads TGTGCCAGCAGCCGAACTACTAGCGGGACCAACACCGGGGAGCTGTTTTTT.